These 16 T cell receptor beta chains came from one sample sequenced in a study of tumor-infiltrating lymphocytes in primary liver carcinoma. Co-extraction of RNA and DNA was performed on about 18-33 mg of unsorted bulk tissue. cDNA specific to TCR beta was made from 450 to 650 ng of total RNA, with a constant-region primer employed for priming. Amplification in three nested multiplex PCR rounds with slightly modified ARM-PCR gave rise to TCR beta libraries. Both of the initial two PCR rounds ran for about 9 cycles and employed TRBV1-TRBV30 forward primers alongside a C-beta reverse primer. One entry per CDR3 protein results from TCRdb running MiXCR on the multiplex PCR reads. The table includes roughly 190,000 distinct CDR3 sequences, around 85% detected once. Material: tumor tissue from primary liver carcinoma. Source of these receptors: a man in his forties or fifties with primary liver carcinoma and hepatitis B virus infection.

In regard to this clonotype: Sequence at one end of the junction differs from germline and may be a read error. The chain has TRBV11-2 and TRBJ2-7, with TRBD1 matching over 7 bases. Germline-derived CDR1 and CDR2 are SGHAT and FQNNGV. The CDR3 consists of 15 residues. CDR3 amino acids: CANSLDLGGSYEQYF. CDR3 bases: TGTGCCAACAGCTTAGATTTAGGGGGCTCCTACGAGCAGTACTTT.

This clonotype was observed many times. This chain uses TRBV6-6 with TRBJ2-3, with 7 bases lining up with TRBD1. CDR1 and CDR2 (germline): MNHNY, SVGAGI (reference sequence). The CDR3 length is 12 residues. V lost 7 bases and J lost 9; bases outside the gene matches: 7. The CDR3 loop is CASNLGQETQYF. The CDR3 DNA is TGTGCCAGCAATCTAGGACAGGAGACGCAGTATTTT.

This clonotype has just one count. The junction differs from germline at one of its ends, possibly a read error. The CDR3 DNA reads as TGTGCCAGCAGCTTAGGACTAGTGGGAAATCAAGAGACCCATTACTTC. Protein: CASSLGLVGNQETHYF. The V gene is TRBV11-2, the J gene TRBJ2-5; weak D call: TRBD2 (6 bases). This CDR3 has 16 amino acids. Germline V gene sequence: CDR1 SGHAT, CDR2 FQNNGV.

The rearrangement links TRBV4-2 to TRBJ1-2; D is unresolved. This CDR3 region has 15 residues. Germline V gene sequence: CDR1 LGHNA, CDR2 YNFKEQ. Trimming pared 10 bases from V and 8 bases from J, leaving 26 bases between. The CDR3 is CATSQEVIGVGGYTF. CDR3 nucleotides: TGTGCCACCAGTCAGGAAGTAATCGGGGTGGGCGGCTACACCTTC.

Points on this clonotype: A clone one base away is much larger, so this may be a read error. The CDR3 ends on some other residue instead of the conserved phenylalanine or tryptophan, so this is likely a read error. The chain carries TRBV15 and TRBJ2-5, with D perhaps TRBD2 (5 bases). From germline, CDR1 is LNHNV and CDR2 YYDKDF (reference sequence). V gave up 6 bases and J gave up 4 bases, with 12 bases separating them. The CDR3 loop spans 13 amino acids. The CDR3 protein is CATSYQGGETQYL. The CDR3 nucleotides are TGTGCCACCAGTTATCAAGGAGGAGAGACCCAGTACTTA.

With respect to this clonotype: A junction end diverges from the germline sequence, so it may reflect a read error. The rearrangement joins TRBV6-1 to TRBJ2-2; D remains unclear. The CDR3 runs to 13 residues. CDR1 and CDR2 (germline): MNHNS, SASEGT. The CDR3 loop reads CASSRVITGELFF. The CDR3 DNA follows: TGTGCCAGTAGTCGGGTTATCACCGGAGAGCTGTTTTTT.

Details on this clonotype: A much larger clone differs by one base, so this may be a read error. V and J are TRBV28 and TRBJ2-4, with 7 nucleotides matching TRBD2. Per germline, CDR1 MDHEN and CDR2 SYDVKM. This CDR3 region has 13 residues. V lost 2 bases and J lost 9; bases outside the gene matches: 4. The CDR3 spells CASSLVPGGIQYF. CDR3 nucleotides: TGTGCCAGCAGTTTAGTCCCGGGAGGCATTCAGTACTTC.

Comments on this clonotype: One end of the junction is discordant with germline, which a read error may explain. The chain couples TRBV29-1 to TRBJ2-1; 7 positions match TRBD2. There are 14 residues in the CDR3. Germline CDR1 reads SQVTM; CDR2 reads ANQGSEA. CDR3 nucleotides: TGTAGCGTTACCGTAGCTAGCGGTTACAATGAGCAATTCTTC. Amino acids: CSVTVASGYNEQFF.

Details on this clonotype: At one of its ends the junction is not consistent with the germline gene, which may arise from a read error. The rearrangement links TRBV14 to TRBJ2-6; no firm D call. Germline CDR1 is SGHDN and CDR2 is FVKESK. The CDR3 consists of 15 residues. In DNA form, the CDR3 reads TGTGCCAGCAGCCAAGGCGCAACTGGGGTCAACGTCCTGACTTTC. Translation: CASSQGATGVNVLTF. Based on the CDR3 plus reference TRBV14 and TRBJ2-6, the full variable domain is EAGVTQFPSHSVIEKGQTVTLRCDPISGHDNLYWYRRVMGKEIKFLLHFVKESKQDESGMPNNRFLAERTGGTYSTLKVQPAELEDSGVYFCASSQGATGVNVLTFGAGSRLTVL.

This sequence joins TRBV6-5 and TRBJ2-7, with 9 bases fitting TRBD1. Trimming took 11 bases from V and 2 from J; bases not matched to a gene: 13. The CDR3 consists of 15 residues. Germline V lookup: CDR1 MNHEY, CDR2 SVGAGI. The CDR3 nucleotides are TGTGCCGGCAAACGGGACAGGGATATAACCTACGAGCAGTACTTC. Translating it yields CAGKRDRDITYEQYF.

V gene TRBV29-1 combines with J gene TRBJ1-1, with 7 nucleotides matching TRBD1. Trimming at V came to 8 bases and at J to 6 bases, leaving 12 bases not matched to a gene. CDR1 and CDR2 from the germline V gene are SQVTM and ANQGSEA. The CDR3 extends over 13 amino acids. CDR3 in DNA: TGCAGCCCTCCGGGACAGCTGGAGGCTGAAGCTTTCTTT. Protein product: CSPPGQLEAEAFF. The whole variable domain, filled in from reference TRBV29-1 and TRBJ1-1, reads SAVISQKPSRDICQRGTSLTIQCQVDSQVTMMFWYRQQPGQSLTLIATANQGSEATYESGFVIDKFPISRPNLTFSTLTVSNMSPEDSSIYLCSPPGQLEAEAFFGQGTRLTVV.

As concerns this clonotype: At one end the junction does not follow the germline gene, possibly because of a read error. The chain carries TRBV14 and TRBJ1-1, with a possible D match to TRBD1 (5 bases). The CDR3 is 19 residues long. Germline V gene data show CDR1 as SGHDN and CDR2 as FVKESK. CDR3 protein: CASNLIPVVSEGMNTEAVF. The CDR3 coding sequence is TGTGCCAGCAACCTTATCCCCGTGGTTTCTGAGGGGATGAACACTGAAGCTGTCTTT.

Note on this clonotype: The junction differs from germline at one of its ends, possibly a read error. The rearrangement joins TRBV4-1 to TRBJ2-1, with 11 bases identical to TRBD2. The germline V gene has CDR1 MGHRA and CDR2 YSYEKL. The CDR3 contains 17 residues. In DNA form, the CDR3 reads TGCGCCAGCATCCCCAGAGGGGTAGCGGGAGGGCGTAGTGAGCTGTTTTTC. This translates into CASIPRGVAGGRSELFF.

Concerning this clonotype itself: No conserved phenylalanine or tryptophan ends this CDR3, so it is likely a read error. The V gene is TRBV11-2, the J gene TRBJ2-2; D is unresolved. The germline V gene has CDR1 SGHAT and CDR2 FQNNGV. This CDR3 is 14 amino acids long. The CDR3 here is CDSSTDSDTGELFI. CDR3 coding DNA: TGTGACAGCAGCACAGACTCGGATACCGGGGAGCTGTTTATT.

This clonotype was seen a handful of times. It is likely a read error, because the conserved phenylalanine at the end of the CDR3 is missing. The chain recombines TRBV6-6 with TRBJ2-7, with 11 bases matching TRBD2. Germline loops: CDR1 MNHNY, CDR2 SVGAGI (reference sequence). Trimming took 9 bases from V and 5 from J; bases not matched to a gene: 15. The CDR3 runs to 16 residues. CDR3 sequence (DNA): TGTGCCAGTACCCCACTCTTAGCGGGAGGGAGAAACGAGCAGTACTTA. Its translation: CASTPLLAGGRNEQYL.

Concerning this clonotype itself: One junction end does not reproduce the germline sequence, and a read error may be involved. The V and J genes are TRBV14 and TRBJ2-7; 7 bases are shared with TRBD2. CDR3 length: 13 residues. Germline loops: CDR1 SGHDN, CDR2 FVKESK. For the CDR3, the DNA is TGTGCCAGCTGCCAAGATCAGGAACGGGAGGAGTACTTC. This codes for CASCQDQEREEYF.